The T cell receptor beta chain under discussion was sequenced for a study of CD8 T cells in Susac syndrome. Study-level points and caveats: It was acknowledged in the study that the number of individuals who were included in its TCR sequencing and HLA analysis was relatively small.

CD8+ and CD4+ T cells from blood underwent TCR beta sequencing. It was treatment-naive patients with stable or active relapsing-remitting disease who made up the multiple sclerosis controls. Trimming shortened V by 4 bases and J by 9 bases, and 15 bases separated the two germline ends. This CDR3 has 13 residues. The V gene's germline CDR1 is SEHNR and CDR2 FQNEAQ (reference sequence). About this clonotype itself: The target antigen is unknown.

RNA amounts of 0.5 to 1 ug underwent reverse transcription with random hexamers. By means of immunoSEQ multiplex PCR, TCR beta CDR3 spanning 54 Vbeta and 13 Jbeta underwent amplification. TCRdb independently ran MiXCR on the immunoSEQ multiplex PCR reads; one entry per CDR3 protein. The sample comprises about 150,000 distinct CDR3 sequences, 95% of which are singletons, and 0.14% to 0.15% rests with the top ten. This sequence joins TRBV7-9 and TRBJ2-5, with D possibly matching TRBD1 (6 bases). What was sequenced was CD8+ T cells from PBMCs. The TCR originated in a human donor with multiple sclerosis. The CDR3 protein is CASSSPGGGAQYF. The DNA of the CDR3 is TGTGCCAGCAGCTCGCCCGGTGGGGGCGCCCAGTACTTC.